A single sample gave rise to the 31 T cell receptor beta chains below, sequenced in a study of cytomegalovirus exposure and HLA in healthy donors. Primers for the PCR totalled 60 Vbeta and 13 Jbeta. Sequencing was performed with immunoSEQ multiplex PCR; in TCRdb, only in-frame clones are kept and a portion is missing. The repertoire holds 80,000 to 100,000 clones, with approximately 81% as singletons. Sequencing was done on a sample of PBMCs. The receptor set was obtained from a male donor in good health and CMV-seropositive.

The chain couples TRBV13 to TRBJ2-7; 8 bases are shared with TRBD1. Germline assignment: CDR1 PRHDT and CDR2 FYEKMQ (reference sequence). Losses at the gene ends were 2 bases for V and 9 bases for J; bases not matched to a gene: 15. The CDR3 runs 16 residues. DNA for the CDR3: TGTGCCAGCAGCTTAAGCGTCCGTGGACAGGGTGGCGGGCAGTACTTC. The encoded protein is CASSLSVRGQGGGQYF.

The chain is built from TRBV18 and TRBJ2-1; 7 bases are a match to TRBD2. The CDR3 sequence is 19 residues long. Germline loops: CDR1 KGHSH, CDR2 LQKENI. V trimming: 2 bases; J trimming: 10 bases; junction bases outside the gene matches: 23. The CDR3 bases are TGTGCCAGCTCACCAGTCGGACTAGTCAGGATCGGATCTACTTGGGAGCAGTTCTTC. Protein: CASSPVGLVRIGSTWEQFF. The whole variable domain, filled in from reference TRBV18 and TRBJ2-1, reads NAGVMQNPRHLVRRRGQEARLRCSPMKGHSHVYWYRQLPEEGLKFMVYLQKENIIDESGMPKERFSAEFPKEGPSILRIQQVVRGDSAAYFCASSPVGLVRIGSTWEQFFGPGTRLTVL.

The rearrangement uses TRBV7-8 and TRBJ2-1; 7 nucleotides align to TRBD2. This CDR3 spans 17 amino acids. CDR1 SGHVS and CDR2 FQNEAQ come from the germline V gene. J lost 4 bases, V lost 5 bases, and 14 bases had no gene match. The CDR3 here is CASSLPGTSDAYNEQFF. Written as DNA, the CDR3 is TGTGCCAGCAGCCTGCCCGGAACTAGCGACGCTTACAATGAGCAGTTCTTC.

V is TRBV5-1 and J is TRBJ2-3; TRBD1 agrees at 8 bases. The V gene's germline CDR1 is SGHRS and CDR2 YFSETQ. The V and J ends lost 3 bases and 0 bases, in that order; junction bases with no gene match: 3. CDR3 length: 15 amino acids. CDR3 DNA sequence: TGCGCCAGCAGCTCGACAGGGGTTAGCACAGATACGCAGTATTTT. Its translation: CASSSTGVSTDTQYF.

Note on this clone: The junction differs from germline at one of its ends, possibly a read error. CDR3 DNA: TGTGCCATCAGTGGGTGGGGACAGGGGGCTAGGGGCACAGATACGCAGTATTTT. It yields the protein CAISGWGQGARGTDTQYF. The J gene is TRBJ2-3, the V gene TRBV2, with 12 bases aligning to TRBD1. CDR1 SNHLY and CDR2 FYNNEI come from the germline V gene. The CDR3 has 18 amino acids.

The chain uses TRBV6-1 and TRBJ1-4, with a possible D match to TRBD1 (6 bases). The CDR3 spans 17 residues. Germline V gene sequence: CDR1 MNHNS, CDR2 SASEGT. Trimming removed 4 bases at V and 0 bases at J, with 15 bases between. The DNA of the CDR3 is TGTGCCAGCAGTGTTTCCGGGGCAGGGGCAACTAATGAAAAACTGTTTTTT. Translating gives CASSVSGAGATNEKLFF.

A single count supports this clone. The chain uses TRBV5-4 and TRBJ2-3, with D perhaps matching TRBD1 (5 bases). V was shortened by 0 bases and J by 4 bases, with 15 bases between the two germline ends. This CDR3 region has 16 residues. Per germline, CDR1 SGHNT and CDR2 YYREEE (reference sequence). The CDR3 region is CASSLDRPTSSDTQYF. The CDR3 nucleotides are TGTGCCAGCAGCTTGGACAGGCCTACCTCCTCAGATACGCAGTATTTT.

The CDR3 sequence is CASGRDTPEQYF. In nucleotides, the CDR3 is TGTGCCAGCGGGAGGGACACCCCCGAGCAGTACTTC. The J gene is TRBJ2-7, the V gene TRBV6-1; possible D gene TRBD2, 7 bases. CDR1 is MNHNS, CDR2 SASEGT, per germline. V gave up 8 bases and J gave up 6 bases, with 14 bases separating them. The CDR3 runs 12 residues.

The chain has TRBV18 and TRBJ1-1; 7 positions match TRBD1. Germline lookup yields CDR1 KGHSH and CDR2 LQKENI. J lost 1 base, V lost 1 base, and 6 bases had no gene match. CDR3 length equals 16 residues. This CDR3 is CASSPRTGGTNTEAFF. CDR3 coding DNA: TGTGCCAGCTCACCACGGACAGGCGGGACGAACACTGAAGCTTTCTTT.

The V and J genes are TRBV28 and TRBJ2-7, with 7 bases identical to TRBD1. The CDR3 loop spans 14 amino acids. Looked up from germline, CDR1 is MDHEN and CDR2 is SYDVKM. Trimming removed 7 bases from V and 2 bases from J; junction bases left unmatched: 8. The CDR3 DNA is TGTGCCAGCACTGGCCCGGGACAGACCTACGAGCAGTACTTC. It translates to CASTGPGQTYEQYF.

The V gene is TRBV6-5, the J gene TRBJ1-1; 10 bases map to TRBD1. Germline V gene data show CDR1 as MNHEY and CDR2 as SVGAGI. The V and J ends lost 7 bases and 6 bases, in that order; junction bases with no gene match: 11. The CDR3 is 15 amino acids. CDR3 sequence: CASTRGGQGVAEAFF. CDR3 DNA: TGTGCCAGCACCAGAGGAGGACAGGGGGTGGCTGAAGCTTTCTTT.

The chain uses TRBV11-2 and TRBJ2-1; weak D call: TRBD1 (6 bases). This CDR3 has 14 residues. CDR1 is SGHAT and CDR2 is FQNNGV in the germline V gene. V was shortened by 3 bases and J by 8 bases, with 14 bases between the two germline ends. The CDR3 sequence is CASSFNSQGYEQFF. Here the CDR3 DNA reads TGTGCCAGCAGCTTTAATTCTCAGGGGTATGAGCAGTTCTTC.

V is TRBV6-4 and J is TRBJ2-4; D uncertain. Looked up from germline, CDR1 is MRHNA and CDR2 is SNTAGT. V gave up 3 bases and J gave up 2 bases, with 14 bases separating them. The CDR3 length is 16 residues. In DNA form, the CDR3 reads TGTGCCAGCAGTGAGTCAGGTCATCTTTCCAAAAACATTCAGTACTTC. The encoded protein is CASSESGHLSKNIQYF.

V usage is TRBV6-6 and J usage is TRBJ1-5; D call uncertain. Germline V gene sequence: CDR1 MNHNY, CDR2 SVGAGI (reference sequence). The CDR3 covers 16 residues. V lost 0 bases, J lost 2 bases, and 11 bases lay in between. The CDR3 DNA is TGTGCCAGCAGTTACTCGCGGGATGTACGCAATCAGCCCCAGCATTTT. It specifies CASSYSRDVRNQPQHF.

In regard to this clone: A read error may produce the germline difference seen at one junction end. This chain connects TRBV7-7 to TRBJ2-1; tentatively, D is TRBD1 (5 bases). CDR1 and CDR2 (germline): SSHAT, FNYEAQ (reference sequence). This CDR3 has 15 amino acids. The CDR3 protein is CASSTRQGTLNEQFF. CDR3 nucleotides: TGTGCTAGCAGTACGAGGCAGGGTACCCTCAATGAGCAGTTCTTC.

The chain couples TRBV5-1 to TRBJ1-1; D gene unclear. Trimming pared 4 bases from V and 3 bases from J, leaving 13 bases between. The V gene's germline CDR1 is SGHRS and CDR2 YFSETQ. The CDR3 extends over 14 amino acids. CDR3 region: CASSAGRVDTEAFF. CDR3 sequence (DNA): TGCGCCAGCAGCGCGGGTCGGGTGGACACTGAAGCTTTCTTT.

CDR3 protein: CASSVEGQGEQYF. Here the CDR3 DNA reads TGTGCCAGCAGCGTAGAAGGACAGGGGGAGCAGTACTTC. This chain links TRBV9 with TRBJ2-7, with TRBD1 identical over 9 bases. Per the germline V gene, CDR1 is SGDLS and CDR2 is YYNGEE. V dropped 0 bases and J dropped 7; count of bases not matched to a gene: 2. CDR3 length: 13 residues.

The chain joins TRBV10-3 to TRBJ1-4; D may be TRBD1 (5 bases). CDR1 is ENHRY, CDR2 SYGVKD, per germline. The CDR3 has 18 amino acids. The germline V and J ends were trimmed by 3 bases and 7 bases, with 24 bases remaining between them. CDR3: CAISESPYPGRRGEKLFF. The CDR3 bases are TGTGCCATCAGTGAATCCCCTTATCCAGGGCGGAGGGGTGAAAAACTGTTTTTT.

The chain combines TRBV6-1 with TRBJ1-5; D call uncertain. This CDR3 has 12 amino acids. Trimming stripped 6 bases from V and 5 bases from J, with 8 bases between. Germline-derived CDR1 and CDR2 are MNHNS and SASEGT. DNA of the CDR3: TGTGCCAGCAGAAGCCCTGATCAGCCCCAGCATTTT. Its translation: CASRSPDQPQHF.

This clone was seen a few times. The chain carries TRBV6-5 and TRBJ2-7; D is perhaps TRBD2 (5 bases). The germline CDR1 and CDR2 sequences are MNHEY and SVGAGI. This CDR3 region has 14 residues. V lost 5 bases and J 1 base, leaving 12 bases between the germline ends. The CDR3, as DNA: TGTGCCAGCAGTCCTCGGCCGGGGTCCTACGAGCAGTACTTC. This codes for CASSPRPGSYEQYF.

The chain combines TRBV5-1 with TRBJ2-7; the D is unclear. This CDR3 is built from 12 residues. Germline loops: CDR1 SGHRS, CDR2 YFSETQ. The germline V and J ends were trimmed by 2 bases and 2 bases, with 5 bases remaining between them. Here the CDR3 DNA reads TGCGCCAGCAGCTTCGACACCTACGAGCAGTACTTC. The encoded protein is CASSFDTYEQYF.

The chain recombines TRBV5-6 with TRBJ1-2, with a possible D match to TRBD1 (5 bases). The V end lost 1 base, the J end lost 3 bases, and 19 bases lay between the germline ends. Germline V gene sequence: CDR1 SGHDT, CDR2 YYEEEE. The CDR3 totals 17 residues. Written as DNA, the CDR3 is TGTGCCAGCAGCTTGAGGGGTGTGGCAGGGTCGCACTATGGCTACACCTTC. Amino acids: CASSLRGVAGSHYGYTF.

The chain couples TRBV7-9 to TRBJ1-4, with D maybe TRBD1 (5 bases). V lost 1 base and J 5 bases, leaving 11 bases between the germline ends. CDR1 and CDR2 from the germline V gene are SEHNR and FQNEAQ (reference sequence). The CDR3 runs to 15 residues. The CDR3 bases are TGTGCCAGCAGCTTAGAGGACATTGTAAATGAAAAACTGTTTTTT. This translates into CASSLEDIVNEKLFF.

The V call is TRBV2, the J call TRBJ1-5, with 8 nucleotides matching TRBD1. CDR1 is SNHLY and CDR2 is FYNNEI in the germline V gene. The CDR3 contains 14 residues. After removal of 8 bases from V and 3 bases from J, the junction contained 6 bases not matched to a gene. In nucleotides, the CDR3 is TGTGCCAGCTTATCGGACAGGGTCAATCAGCCCCAGCATTTT. Its protein is CASLSDRVNQPQHF.

The gene calls are TRBV4-1 and TRBJ2-2, with D tentatively TRBD1 (6 bases). The CDR3 sequence is 15 residues long. Trimming took 4 bases from V and 6 from J, leaving 15 bases between them. Germline values: CDR1 MGHRA, CDR2 YSYEKL. DNA of the CDR3: TGCGCCAGCAGCCGGGTACAGGGAAGTTCCGGGGAGCTGTTTTTT. It is translated as CASSRVQGSSGELFF.

This clone occurred once. The rearrangement joins TRBV5-1 to TRBJ2-1; D gene uncertain. The CDR3 runs 15 residues. Trimming took 2 bases from V and 0 from J, leaving 9 bases between them. Per the germline V gene, CDR1 is SGHRS and CDR2 is YFSETQ. CDR3 region: CASSLSPGSYNEQFF. Here the CDR3 DNA reads TGCGCCAGCAGCTTAAGCCCGGGCTCCTACAATGAGCAGTTCTTC.

The genes are TRBV5-4 and TRBJ2-6; D is perhaps TRBD1 (6 bases). The CDR3 length is 19 residues. Per germline, CDR1 SGHNT and CDR2 YYREEE (reference sequence). Trimming cost V 3 bases and J 0 bases, with 19 bases left between them. CDR3 in amino acids: CASSSTRDKRASGANVLTF. DNA for the CDR3: TGTGCCAGCAGCTCAACCCGGGACAAACGGGCCTCTGGGGCCAACGTCCTGACTTTC.

The gene calls are TRBV5-6 and TRBJ2-5, with 14 bases identical to TRBD2. Germline V CDR1 and CDR2: SGHDT, YYEEEE. The CDR3 covers 17 residues. J was trimmed by 5 bases and V by 4 bases; bases with no gene match: 10. This CDR3 is CASSDGLAGGRGETQYF. The CDR3 DNA follows: TGTGCCAGCAGCGATGGACTAGCGGGGGGCCGGGGGGAGACCCAGTACTTC.

The chain is built from TRBV6-1 and TRBJ1-2; no firm D call. CDR1 and CDR2 from the germline V gene are MNHNS and SASEGT. V lost 10 bases and J 8 bases, leaving 17 bases between the germline ends. The CDR3 covers 12 residues. This CDR3 is CATQPLGSGYTF. The CDR3 DNA is TGTGCCACACAACCTCTCGGGAGCGGCTACACCTTC.

The V and J genes are TRBV4-3 and TRBJ2-2, with D possibly being TRBD1 (5 bases). CDR3 size: 15 residues. The V gene's germline CDR1 is LGHNA and CDR2 YSLEER. V was clipped by 0 bases and J by 7 bases, with 12 bases between them. CDR3 nucleotide sequence: TGCGCCAGCAGCCAAGACAGGGTAGGGTACGGGGAGCTGTTTTTT. It is translated as CASSQDRVGYGELFF.

The gene calls are TRBV6-1 and TRBJ1-1, with TRBD1 matching over 10 bases. This CDR3 has 13 amino acids. Unmatched junction bases numbered 2, after V lost 6 bases and J lost 4 bases. The germline CDR1 and CDR2 sequences are MNHNS and SASEGT. CDR3 nucleotides: TGTGCCAGCAGGACAGGGGGCGTCACTGAAGCTTTCTTT. Translation: CASRTGGVTEAFF.